This is a list of T cell receptor beta chains from one sample in a study of blood T cell repertoires in COVID-19. Profiled with immunoSEQ multiplex PCR; TCRdb holds only in-frame clones, not every one. The table records about 380,000 clones, about 85% of them present only once. The sample comprised peripheral blood. The receptor set was obtained from a woman aged 18-30 years with acute or convalescent COVID-19. CDR3s include the opening cysteine and the closing phenylalanine or tryptophan. D genes are given only for firm matches. Clone size is shown for a subset of rows, as once, few, many or a class of expanded clone.

size,D,J,V,DNA,CDR3
.,TRBD1,TRBJ2-7,TRBV5-8,TGTGCCAGCAGCTTGGGGATGAAGACAGGGCGTCCCTACGAGCAGTACTTC,CASSLGMKTGRPYEQYF
.,.,TRBJ2-5,TRBV7-3,TGTGCCAGCAGCTTAAGCGTCGGGGAGACCCAGTACTTC,CASSLSVGETQYF
.,.,TRBJ1-2,TRBV10-1,TGCGCCAGCTCCGCGACCCGACAGGATGGCTACACCTTC,CASSATRQDGYTF
.,TRBD2,TRBJ2-6,TRBV27,TGTGCCAGCAGTAGACTAGCGGGAGGGCCTGGGGCCAACGTCCTGACTTTC,CASSRLAGGPGANVLTF
.,.,TRBJ1-5,TRBV5-5,TGTGCCAGCAGCTTATGGGGGGGCAATCAGCCCCAGCATTTT,CASSLWGGNQPQHF
.,.,TRBJ2-7,TRBV5-6,TGTGCCAGCAGCTTGGCCCCGGACGGGGTTAACTACGAGCAGTACTTC,CASSLAPDGVNYEQYF
.,.,TRBJ1-1,TRBV4-1,TGCGCCAGTCAGACCCGACTCCGAGCAATGAACACTGAAGCTTTCTTT,CASQTRLRAMNTEAFF
.,TRBD1,TRBJ1-1,TRBV23-1,TGCGCCAGCATATACAGGGGGGACACTGAAGCTTTCTTT,CASIYRGDTEAFF
.,.,TRBJ1-6,TRBV28,TGTGCCAGCAGTTTAATACAGGGAGCTTCACCCCTCCACTTT,CASSLIQGASPLHF
.,.,TRBJ1-3,TRBV7-6,TGTGCCAGCAGCCCCCCCAACTCTGGAAACACCATATATTTT,CASSPPNSGNTIYF
.,.,TRBJ1-4,TRBV5-8,TGTGCCAGCAGCTTCACAGGACAATTTAATGAAAAACTGTTTTTT,CASSFTGQFNEKLFF
.,TRBD2,TRBJ2-1,TRBV5-4,TGTGCCAGCAGCAGGCGGGAGGGGTGGAGGGATGAGCAGTTCTTC,CASSRREGWRDEQFF
.,TRBD1,TRBJ1-2,TRBV27,TGTGCCAGCAGTTTATTAAGGGGACAGCACTATGGCTACACCTTC,CASSLLRGQHYGYTF
.,.,TRBJ2-2,TRBV6-5,TGTGCCAGCAGTTACTCAAGGGGTACCGGGGAGCTGTTTTTT,CASSYSRGTGELFF
.,.,TRBJ2-7,TRBV5-1,TGCGCCAGCAGCTTGGACAAACTTAGGGGCGAGCAGTACTTC,CASSLDKLRGEQYF
.,.,TRBJ1-1,TRBV5-1,TGCGCCAGCAGCGTCAACAGGGACACTGAAGCTTTCTTT,CASSVNRDTEAFF
few,TRBD2,TRBJ2-1,TRBV10-3,TGTGCCATCAGTCGAACCGGGACTAGCGGGAGCAATGAGCAGTTCTTC,CAISRTGTSGSNEQFF
.,.,TRBJ1-5,TRBV28,TGTGCCAGCAGTGGACTCCCTTGGGGTCAGCCCCAGCATTTT,CASSGLPWGQPQHF
.,.,TRBJ1-2,TRBV30,TGTGCCTGGAGTGTCCGGGGGTTTGGCTACACCTTC,CAWSVRGFGYTF
.,.,TRBJ1-2,TRBV6-5,TGTGCCAGCAGCCGGATTGAGGGAGGGCACTATGGCTACACCTTC,CASSRIEGGHYGYTF
.,TRBD1,TRBJ1-5,TRBV28,TGTGCCAGCAGTCGGGACAGAGGGGGTCCGGGGCCCCAGCATTTT,CASSRDRGGPGPQHF
.,TRBD1,TRBJ2-5,TRBV28,TGTGCCAGCAGTGGACAGGACAGGGGAGGATTGGAGACCCAGTACTTC,CASSGQDRGGLETQYF
.,.,TRBJ1-1,TRBV28,TGTGCCAGCAGGCTAACAGGGAGGGTCACTGAAGCTTTCTTT,CASRLTGRVTEAFF
.,TRBD1,TRBJ2-1,TRBV6-5,TGTGCCAGCAGTTACTCGACCGCAGGGGGCGAGGAGGAGCAGTTCTTC,CASSYSTAGGEEEQFF
.,TRBD1,TRBJ1-5,TRBV27,TGTGCCAGCAGTCTCGGGACAGTCGGGCAGCCCCAGCATTTT,CASSLGTVGQPQHF
.,TRBD1,TRBJ2-1,TRBV11-3,TGTGCCAGCAGCTTAGATGGGACAGAGGTCAATGAGCAGTTCTTC,CASSLDGTEVNEQFF
.,TRBD1,TRBJ1-2,TRBV10-3,TGTGCCATCACCCCTATGGGACAGGGGGCTGGCTACACCTTC,CAITPMGQGAGYTF
.,TRBD1,TRBJ1-5,TRBV6-6,TGTGCCAGCAGTTACCAGGGGGCGGGAAATCAGCCCCAGCATTTT,CASSYQGAGNQPQHF
.,.,TRBJ2-5,TRBV11-2,TGTGCCAGCAACTTAGGGGGGCGAGAGACCCAGTACTTC,CASNLGGRETQYF
.,.,TRBJ2-2,TRBV7-3,TGTGCCAGCAGCTTAAACAGGGCCACCGGGGAGCTGTTTTTT,CASSLNRATGELFF
.,TRBD2,TRBJ2-1,TRBV14,TGTGCCAGCACCAAAACTAGCGGGGGGGCCAGGCAGTTCTTC,CASTKTSGGARQFF
.,TRBD1,TRBJ1-6,TRBV25-1,TGTGCCAGCAGTAGGACAGGGGTCAATTCACCCCTCCACTTT,CASSRTGVNSPLHF
.,.,TRBJ2-7,TRBV7-3,TGTGCCAGCAGCTCCGAGGGCGGCTACGAGCAGTACTTC,CASSSEGGYEQYF
.,TRBD1,TRBJ2-3,TRBV29-1,TGCAGCGTCGGGGACAGGGGGCGTACAGATACGCAGTATTTT,CSVGDRGRTDTQYF
once,.,TRBJ2-7,TRBV28,TGTGCCAGCAGTTTGGTCAGGGTGGGGGAGCAGTACTTC,CASSLVRVGEQYF
.,.,TRBJ1-2,TRBV10-2,TGCGCCAGCAGTGAGACAGGGTTAAACTATGGCTACACCTTC,CASSETGLNYGYTF
.,.,TRBJ1-2,TRBV7-9,TGTGCCAGCTCTACCTCACAGGGAAGGTATGGCTACACCTTC,CASSTSQGRYGYTF